This note documents a single TCR beta chain sequence. Its matching antigen is unknown. The data were obtained in a study of cytomegalovirus exposure and HLA in healthy donors. Looking at the study overall: An early data release held tens of millions of unique TCRs from HLA-typed donors. Whole-study results and caveats: Highest at DRB1 and lowest at HLA-C, TCR association rates differed among HLA loci in a later analysis. Most observed TCR sequences were rare, whereas some public TCRs were detected in many donors.

Amplification used 60 Vbeta primers and 13 Jbeta primers. Libraries were prepared by immunoSEQ multiplex PCR; TCRdb keeps only in-frame clonotypes and omits some of them. The sample lists under 200,000 clones; around 79% were seen once. This clonotype was sampled from a male donor in good health and CMV-seropositive. The sequencing sample was made of PBMCs.

The CDR3 loop reads CSVEGTGPGELFF. The CDR3 DNA reads as TGCAGCGTTGAGGGGACAGGGCCCGGGGAGCTGTTTTTT. This chain connects TRBV29-1 to TRBJ2-2; 9 bases map to TRBD1. V gave up 3 bases and J gave up 6 bases; unmatched junction bases: 2. This CDR3 has 13 residues. Germline V CDR1 and CDR2: SQVTM, ANQGSEA.